The 23 T cell receptor beta chains presented below share a single source sample, sequenced in a study of blood T cell repertoires in COVID-19. The protocol was immunoSEQ multiplex PCR, while the TCRdb copy is restricted to in-frame clones and leaves out a portion. The sample yields under 75,000 clones, approximately 79% seen once. The specimen sequenced was peripheral blood. Source of these receptors: a woman between 65 and 79 years old with acute or convalescent COVID-19.

In this sample, this clone turned up a few times. V is TRBV5-4 and J is TRBJ1-1, with D possibly TRBD1 on 6 matching bases. With 0 bases removed from V and 1 base from J, the gap between germline ends came to 7 bases. The CDR3 loop spans 14 amino acids. Germline CDR1 SGHNT, CDR2 YYREEE (reference sequence). CDR3 sequence: CASSLVGANTEAFF. CDR3 nucleotides: TGTGCCAGCAGCTTGGTGGGGGCGAACACTGAAGCTTTCTTT.

This rearrangement joins TRBV5-4 to TRBJ1-1, with D possibly TRBD1 on 6 matching bases. In germline, CDR1 is SGHNT, CDR2 YYREEE (reference sequence). The CDR3 extends over 14 amino acids. Trimming took off 4 bases at V and 2 bases at J, with 12 bases between the two ends. The CDR3 DNA follows: TGTGCCAGCAGCCAGGGACACACAAACACTGAAGCTTTCTTT. Its translation is CASSQGHTNTEAFF. The complete variable domain, with remaining parts taken from reference TRBV5-4 and TRBJ1-1, reads ETGVTQSPTHLIKTRGQQVTLRCSSQSGHNTVSWYQQALGQGPQFIFQYYREEENGRGNFPPRFSGLQFPNYSSELNVNALELDDSALYLCASSQGHTNTEAFFGQGTRLTVV.

The CDR3 DNA is TGTGCCAGCAGCTTAGTCCCGGCGGCCGAGCAGTACTTC. Its protein product is CASSLVPAAEQYF. V usage is TRBV7-6 and J usage is TRBJ2-7; unclear D gene. V was pared by 1 base and J by 6 bases, with 10 bases between. The CDR3 has 13 amino acids. CDR1 is SGHVS, CDR2 FNYEAQ, per germline.

The rearrangement links TRBV3-1 (or the pseudogene TRBV3-2) to TRBJ2-7; TRBD2 might be the D (6 bases). The germline CDR1 and CDR2 sequences are LGHDT and YNNKEL (reference sequence). The ends were cut back, 2 bases at V and 5 bases at J, with 16 bases in the middle. The CDR3 contains 15 residues. CDR3 sequence reads: CASSQREFSVHEQYF. CDR3 nucleotides: TGTGCCAGCAGCCAACGGGAGTTCTCCGTCCACGAGCAGTACTTC.

Here the CDR3 DNA reads TGCGCCAGCAGCTTGGAGCAGGGGCGGTACGAGCAGTACTTC. The encoded protein is CASSLEQGRYEQYF. This chain uses TRBV5-1 with TRBJ2-7, with a possible D match to TRBD1 (6 bases). Trimming removed 0 bases from V and 4 bases from J, with 11 bases in between. Germline values: CDR1 SGHRS, CDR2 YFSETQ. The CDR3 is 14 amino acids.

This rearrangement joins TRBV5-4 to TRBJ2-3; 12 nucleotides agree with TRBD2. Germline-derived CDR1 and CDR2 are SGHNT and YYREEE (reference sequence). The CDR3 totals 15 residues. V was clipped by 0 bases and J by 8 bases; unmatched bases: 4. DNA of the CDR3: TGTGCCAGCAGCTTGGTGACTAGCGGGGGTGCTACGCAGTATTTT. Residues: CASSLVTSGGATQYF. The complete variable domain, with remaining parts taken from reference TRBV5-4 and TRBJ2-3, reads ETGVTQSPTHLIKTRGQQVTLRCSSQSGHNTVSWYQQALGQGPQFIFQYYREEENGRGNFPPRFSGLQFPNYSSELNVNALELDDSALYLCASSLVTSGGATQYFGPGTRLTVL.

This clone turned up a few times. The chain uses TRBV7-3 and TRBJ1-1; D call uncertain. V was shortened by 0 bases and J by 3 bases, with 8 bases between the two germline ends. In germline, CDR1 is SGHTA, CDR2 FQGTGA. This CDR3 spans 14 amino acids. DNA for the CDR3: TGTGCCAGCAGCTTAACGTGGACTCACACTGAAGCTTTCTTT. Translating gives CASSLTWTHTEAFF.

Notes on this clone: Within the sample, other DNA sequences also encode this same CDR3. The V and J genes are TRBV6-5 and TRBJ2-7; 7 nucleotides match TRBD1. This CDR3 has 13 amino acids. Germline V gene sequence: CDR1 MNHEY, CDR2 SVGAGI. Trimming at V came to 5 bases and at J to 3 bases, leaving 4 bases not matched to a gene. The CDR3 region has the DNA TGTGCCAGCAGTCCCGACAGGGACTACGAGCAGTACTTC. It yields the protein CASSPDRDYEQYF.

This chain joins TRBV28 and TRBJ1-5; tentatively, D is TRBD1 (6 bases). Trimming shortened V by 3 bases and J by 6 bases, and 18 bases separated the two germline ends. The CDR3 contains 16 residues. CDR1 and CDR2 (germline): MDHEN, SYDVKM. The DNA for the CDR3 is TGTGCCAGCAGTTTTCGGGGCAGGGGAGGGTTTCAGCCCCAGCATTTT. Its translation: CASSFRGRGGFQPQHF.

The V and J genes are TRBV6-5 and TRBJ1-4; D call uncertain. Germline values: CDR1 MNHEY, CDR2 SVGAGI. V lost 7 bases and J 0 bases, leaving 9 bases between the germline ends. The CDR3 consists of 14 residues. The CDR3 protein is CASTLTATNEKLFF. The CDR3 nucleotides are TGTGCCAGCACCTTAACTGCAACTAATGAAAAACTGTTTTTT.

The V call is TRBV5-4, the J call TRBJ1-1; TRBD1 aligns across 8 bases. The CDR3 runs to 16 residues. V shed 4 bases and J 0 bases; nucleotides not matched to a gene: 8. Germline V gene lookup returns CDR1 SGHNT and CDR2 YYREEE (reference sequence). CDR3 bases: TGTGCCAGCAGCCTCGGACAGGGCCTTTTGAACACTGAAGCTTTCTTT. This encodes CASSLGQGLLNTEAFF.

This chain connects TRBV5-1 to TRBJ2-7, with D perhaps matching TRBD2 (5 bases). The CDR3 has 13 amino acids. The V end was cut by 6 bases, the J end by 5 bases, with 15 bases between. Germline-derived CDR1 and CDR2 are SGHRS and YFSETQ. This chain's CDR3 is CASTSGYGHEQYF. The CDR3 DNA reads as TGCGCCAGCACCTCGGGGTACGGGCACGAGCAGTACTTC.

By sample fraction, this clone is medium-sized. The J gene is TRBJ1-5, the V gene TRBV9; D is possibly TRBD1 (6 bases). The V and J ends lost 3 bases and 7 bases respectively, with 14 bases between them. Germline V CDR1 and CDR2: SGDLS, YYNGEE. The CDR3 has 14 residues. CDR3 sequence: CASSGTGLGQPQHF. The CDR3, as DNA: TGTGCCAGCAGCGGAACAGGGTTGGGGCAGCCCCAGCATTTT.

V and J are TRBV6-5 and TRBJ2-2; D gene uncertain. V was shortened by 5 bases and J by 6 bases, with 10 bases between the two germline ends. Per germline, CDR1 MNHEY and CDR2 SVGAGI. This CDR3 has 13 amino acids. This chain's CDR3 is CASSPLRAGELFF. The CDR3 nucleotides are TGTGCCAGCAGTCCCCTCCGCGCCGGGGAGCTGTTTTTT.

On this clone itself: This sample includes further DNA sequences coding for the same CDR3. This rearrangement joins TRBV5-6 to TRBJ2-7, with 10 nucleotides matching TRBD1. The V segment lost 0 bases and the J segment 2 bases; nucleotides outside the gene matches: 5. This CDR3 has 16 residues. CDR1 and CDR2 from the germline V gene are SGHDT and YYEEEE. The chain's CDR3 is CASSLGTGGRAYEQYF. The CDR3 DNA follows: TGTGCCAGCAGCTTGGGGACAGGGGGGCGGGCCTACGAGCAGTACTTC.

The count of this clone is one. The rearrangement links TRBV28 to TRBJ1-2, with D uncertain. Trimming cost V 8 bases and J 0 bases, with 7 bases left between them. CDR3 length equals 12 residues. From germline, CDR1 is MDHEN and CDR2 SYDVKM. As DNA, the CDR3 is TGTGCCAGCCACCAGGCTAACTATGGCTACACCTTC. It codes for CASHQANYGYTF.

The rearrangement uses TRBV4-1 and TRBJ2-5; 11 bases align to TRBD1. V was clipped by 4 bases and J by 5 bases; unmatched bases: 9. The CDR3 runs 16 residues. Germline CDR1 is MGHRA and CDR2 is YSYEKL. The CDR3 bases are TGCGCCAGCAGCCTAGCCGGACAGGGGGCGGTGGAGACCCAGTACTTC. Translation gives CASSLAGQGAVETQYF.

This sequence joins TRBV12-3 or TRBV12-4 and TRBJ1-2; no clear D gene. This CDR3 contains 11 residues. Trimming removed 4 bases at V and 5 bases at J, with 5 bases between. The CDR3 protein is CASSSRYGYTF. The CDR3 bases are TGTGCCAGCAGTTCGAGATATGGCTACACCTTC.

This rearrangement joins TRBV11-2 to TRBJ1-2; D gene ambiguous. The ends were cut back, 1 base at V and 4 bases at J, with 10 bases in the middle. Germline CDR1 is SGHAT and CDR2 is FQNNGV. The CDR3 is 14 residues long. CDR3 region: CASSLVRGPYGYTF. The CDR3 DNA sequence: TGTGCCAGCAGCTTAGTCAGAGGGCCCTATGGCTACACCTTC.

The V and J genes are TRBV19 and TRBJ1-6; 7 nucleotides agree with TRBD1. CDR1 and CDR2 (germline): LNHDA, SQIVND (reference sequence). The CDR3 is 14 amino acids. Trimming cost V 5 bases and J 10 bases; bases outside gene matches: 8. As DNA, the CDR3 is TGTGCCAGTAGTTGGACAGGAGGAGGATCACCCCTCCACTTT. Translation gives CASSWTGGGSPLHF. The variable domain in full, with the rest retrieved from reference TRBV19 and TRBJ1-6, is DGGITQSPKYLFRKEGQNVTLSCEQNLNHDAMYWYRQDPGQGLRLIYYSQIVNDFQKGDIAEGYSVSREKKESFPLTVTSAQKNPTAFYLCASSWTGGGSPLHFGNGTRLTVT.

Points on this clone: The same CDR3 arises from other DNA sequences in this sample as well. The V and J genes are TRBV5-1 and TRBJ1-5, with a possible D match to TRBD1 (6 bases). V lost 0 bases and J lost 0, with 7 bases in between. Germline CDR1 is SGHRS and CDR2 is YFSETQ. The CDR3 is 15 residues long. The CDR3 is CASSLEGGSNQPQHF. In DNA form, the CDR3 reads TGCGCCAGCAGCTTGGAAGGGGGTAGCAATCAGCCCCAGCATTTT.

The chain couples TRBV12-3 or TRBV12-4 to TRBJ1-2, with no clear D. Deletions cut 8 bases from V and 12 bases from J, with 7 bases between. The CDR3 contains 8 residues. As DNA, the CDR3 is TGTGCCAGCGCCCCGGACACCTTC. Translation: CASAPDTF.

The genes are TRBV2 and TRBJ2-3, with D tentatively TRBD1 (6 bases). The germline V gene has CDR1 SNHLY and CDR2 FYNNEI. The CDR3 is 15 residues long. Deletions cut 5 bases from V and 0 bases from J, with 12 bases between. Written as DNA, the CDR3 is TGTGCCAGCAGTACCCGGGACACAAGCACAGATACGCAGTATTTT. The encoded protein is CASSTRDTSTDTQYF.